This T cell receptor beta chain was sequenced in a study of T cell responses to AZD1222 COVID-19 vaccine. Study at large: Analysis merged second doses at about 4 or about 12 weeks.

In regard to this clone: Its antigen is not identified.

Only in-frame clones appear in the TCRdb table, and some are missing; sequencing was by immunoSEQ multiplex PCR. In the table there are 140,000 or so clones, 80% to 90% of which are singletons. J lost 0 bases, V lost 6 bases, and 13 bases had no gene match. The CDR3 runs 19 residues. Germline CDR1 and CDR2: LNHDA and SQIVND (reference sequence). Study results and limitations: Donors were mostly white British, more females; clonal diversity possibly underestimated.

This TCR was recovered from an adult in good health. Specimen: peripheral blood, collected on day 0 of AZD1222 vaccination. This chain links TRBV19 with TRBJ1-5; 11 nucleotides match TRBD1. CDR3 in amino acids: CASSGSGTGGILSNQPQHF. The CDR3 nucleotides are TGTGCCAGTAGCGGATCCGGGACAGGGGGGATTCTTAGCAATCAGCCCCAGCATTTT.